This TCR beta chain was found in a study of control samples from healthy donors and cancer patients. The CDR3 is 15 residues long. The V gene end was trimmed by 3 bases and the J gene end by 6 bases; junction bases not matched to a gene: 9. In germline, CDR1 is LGHDT, CDR2 YNNKEL (reference sequence). Data came from immunoSEQ multiplex PCR; TCRdb stores just in-frame clones and leaves some out. The sample yields 250,000 to 300,000 clones, around 80% seen once. Sequenced input: PBMCs. The receptor was isolated from a woman in her fifties or sixties with lung cancer. The rearrangement joins TRBV3-1 (or the pseudogene TRBV3-2) to TRBJ1-2, with TRBD1 matching over 8 bases. The CDR3 loop reads CASSQPRGQGDGYTF. The CDR3 DNA reads TGTGCCAGCAGCCAGCCCCGAGGACAGGGTGATGGCTACACCTTC.